This TCR beta chain was sequenced in a study of T-cell memory formation after mild COVID-19. TCRdb recomputed calls from the 5' RACE reads with MiXCR, one row per CDR3 protein. The sample carries tens of thousands of distinct CDR3 sequences, 6% to 6.5% recorded once. Per germline, CDR1 MNHEY and CDR2 SMNVEV (reference sequence). V shed 6 bases and J 2 bases; nucleotides not matched to a gene: 9. The CDR3 is 15 amino acids. This clonotype was seen ten or more times. This chain connects TRBV27 to TRBJ2-7, with 8 bases that match TRBD1. Sample: PBMCs or a T cell subset sorted from them (not recorded which). The TCR originated in an adult who had mild COVID-19 (a few samples of this study predate the infection). Cell type and time point are not known. The CDR3 loop is CASSKDREEPYEQYF. CDR3 DNA sequence: TGTGCCAGCAGCAAGGACAGGGAGGAACCCTACGAGCAGTACTTC.